This T cell receptor (beta chain) appears in the sequencing data of a study of shared clonotypes between healthy human individuals. Donors comprised healthy HIV-negative adults lacking recent acute infections or vaccinations. Investigators divided CD4+ cells into CD45RA+ naive and CD45RA-negative memory subsets. The ends were cut back, 1 base at V and 7 bases at J, with 14 bases in the middle. The CDR3 has 15 amino acids. Germline assignment: CDR1 SGHTA and CDR2 FQGNSA. The genomic DNA of each subset was split evenly across several immunoSEQ plates. TCRdb keeps only in-frame clones here, not all; method: immunoSEQ multiplex PCR. The sample contains approximately 2,000,000 clones, roughly 90% of which appear only once.

The receptor comes from a man aged 18 to 30 in good health. Some clones in this sample may be carry-over from other donors' samples. Sequencing used naive CD4+ T cells from PBMCs. The subset here: CD45RA+ positively selected. The genes are TRBV7-2 and TRBJ1-5, with D tentatively TRBD1 (6 bases). Here the CDR3 DNA reads TGTGCCAGCAGCTTAGATGGGGGCGCGAGGCAGCCCCAGCATTTT. Translated: CASSLDGGARQPQHF.